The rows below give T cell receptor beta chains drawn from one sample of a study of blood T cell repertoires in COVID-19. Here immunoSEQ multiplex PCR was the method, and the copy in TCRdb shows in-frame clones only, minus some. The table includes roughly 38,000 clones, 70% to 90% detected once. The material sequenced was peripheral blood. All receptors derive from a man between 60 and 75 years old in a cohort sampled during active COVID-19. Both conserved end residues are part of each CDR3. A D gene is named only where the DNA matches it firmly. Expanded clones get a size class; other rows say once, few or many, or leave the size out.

TGCGCCAGCAGCTTGGGACAGGGATTGGGAGCCTCACCCCTCCACTTT	CASSLGQGLGASPLHF	TRBJ1-6	TRBV5-1	once	TRBD1
TGTGCCTGGAGTTATTCCCTAGGGGGCAATGAGCAGTTCTTC	CAWSYSLGGNEQFF	TRBJ2-1	TRBV30	.	.
TGCGCCAGCAGTGATGGGCAGGCTCTCTCCTACAATGAGCAGTTCTTC	CASSDGQALSYNEQFF	TRBJ2-1	TRBV10-1	.	.
TGTGCCAGCAGCTTAGATGCGGGACTAGTGCAAGTAGGCTACTTC	CASSLDAGLVQVGYF	TRBJ2-7	TRBV7-9	.	TRBD2
TGTGCCAGCACCGGAGGGTTAGGGCCCGAGCAGTACTTC	CASTGGLGPEQYF	TRBJ2-7	TRBV6-5	.	.
TGTGCCTGGCTCTCGGAGGGGGGGAACGAAAAACTGTTTTTT	CAWLSEGGNEKLFF	TRBJ1-4	TRBV30	.	.
TGTGCCAGCAGTCCGGTAGCGGGTGGGGGCCTGGCGCTGTTTTTT	CASSPVAGGGLALFF	TRBJ2-2	TRBV6-5	.	.
TGTGCCAGCAGTAACAGGGGGGGGGAAGAAAAACTGTTTTTT	CASSNRGGEEKLFF	TRBJ1-4	TRBV3-1/TRBV3-2	.	TRBD1
TGTGCCAGCAGCTCCGGGACAGCTTTCGAAGCTTTCTTT	CASSSGTAFEAFF	TRBJ1-1	TRBV5-6	.	TRBD1
TGTGCCAGCAGCATCCCGGGACAGGAGTACGAGCAGTACTTC	CASSIPGQEYEQYF	TRBJ2-7	TRBV5-6	once	TRBD1
TGTACCAGCAGTGAGTCGGCGGACACCACACAGCATTTT	CTSSESADTTQHF	TRBJ1-5	TRBV6-4	once	.
TGTGCCAGTAGTATCGCGAAACTAGCCGGAGAGCAGTTCTTC	CASSIAKLAGEQFF	TRBJ2-1	TRBV19	.	.
TGTGCCAGCAGCTTCTCGCGGGAGAGCTCCTACGAGCAGTACTTC	CASSFSRESSYEQYF	TRBJ2-7	TRBV7-9	.	TRBD2
TGTGCCAGCACCGGGACTAGCGGGAGCGTCGCGGGGAACTCGCCGCAGTATTTT	CASTGTSGSVAGNSPQYF	TRBJ2-3	TRBV7-6	few	TRBD2
TGTGCCAGCAGCCAGAGGGGGATCTTCAGACCCCTCCACTTT	CASSQRGIFRPLHF	TRBJ1-6	TRBV5-6	.	.
TGCAGCGCTGGGCCGGGACAGGGTTTGTCTGAAGCTTTCTTT	CSAGPGQGLSEAFF	TRBJ1-1	TRBV29-1	.	TRBD1
TGTGCCTGGTCCAGGCGACAGGTCAATCAGCCCCAGCATTTT	CAWSRRQVNQPQHF	TRBJ1-5	TRBV30	.	.
TGTGCCAGCAGTGGACAGGGAGCCACCTATGGCTACACCTTC	CASSGQGATYGYTF	TRBJ1-2	TRBV2	.	TRBD1
TGTGCCACCAGCAGAGGGGACAGGGGGCGTTGGCAGCCCCAGCATTTT	CATSRGDRGRWQPQHF	TRBJ1-5	TRBV15	.	TRBD1
TGTGCCAGAACCTCCTCCCCGGCTAGCGGACACCAAGAGACCCAGTACTTC	CARTSSPASGHQETQYF	TRBJ2-5	TRBV5-3	.	TRBD2
TGTGCCAGCAGCAGACTAGCGGGAGGCCCCGGCTCCTACGAGCAGTACTTC	CASSRLAGGPGSYEQYF	TRBJ2-7	TRBV7-6	.	TRBD2
TGTGCCACCAGTGATGGGAGACAGGCTGGGGAGACCCAGTACTTC	CATSDGRQAGETQYF	TRBJ2-5	TRBV24-1	medium-sized	.
TGTGCCAGCAGCTTAGAACTCAATGAGCAGTTCTTC	CASSLELNEQFF	TRBJ2-1	TRBV7-2	once	.
TGTGCCTGGTCAAACCGGGTCGGGGGGCTTGGAAACATTCAGTACTTC	CAWSNRVGGLGNIQYF	TRBJ2-4	TRBV30	.	.
TGCGCCAGCAGCTTGGAGGGACAGCCAAGTCTCTACGAGCAGTACTTC	CASSLEGQPSLYEQYF	TRBJ2-7	TRBV5-1	.	TRBD1
TGTGCCAGCAGCCAAGATGACCTAGCGGAAGAGCAGTACTTC	CASSQDDLAEEQYF	TRBJ2-7	TRBV4-2	once	TRBD2
TGCGCCAGCAGCTTCGGGACAGGGGGTAGCAATCAGCCCCAGCATTTT	CASSFGTGGSNQPQHF	TRBJ1-5	TRBV5-1	.	TRBD1
TGTGCCAGCTCACGAGCGGAGCAAGAGACCCAGTACTTC	CASSRAEQETQYF	TRBJ2-5	TRBV18	.	.
TGTGCCAGCAGCGTAGGCCCAGGGTTCTACACAGATACGCAGTATTTT	CASSVGPGFYTDTQYF	TRBJ2-3	TRBV9	.	.
TGTGCCAGCAGCTTAGAGTCCGCGGGGGTAAGCAATGAGCAGTTCTTC	CASSLESAGVSNEQFF	TRBJ2-1	TRBV7-9	.	TRBD2
TGTGCCAGCAGCCGAAGGACAGGTCTCAACTACGAGCAGTACTTC	CASSRRTGLNYEQYF	TRBJ2-7	TRBV5-4	.	TRBD1
TGTGCCAGCAGCGTAGGATTCCGAGGGGGGGCCGGGAATGAGCAGTTCTTC	CASSVGFRGGAGNEQFF	TRBJ2-1	TRBV9	.	.
TGTGCCACCAGTGATTCGACAGTCTATGGCTACACCTTC	CATSDSTVYGYTF	TRBJ1-2	TRBV24-1	.	.
TGTGCCAGCAGCCAGGGGGCGACGAACACCGGGGAGCTGTTTTTT	CASSQGATNTGELFF	TRBJ2-2	TRBV3-1/TRBV3-2	once	.
TGTGCCAGCAGTTTAGGGGGTAGCGGGAGTGGCGAGCAGTACTTC	CASSLGGSGSGEQYF	TRBJ2-7	TRBV28	.	TRBD2
TGCGCCAGCAGCTTGGATCTAGCGGGAGTACGCGAGCAGTACTTC	CASSLDLAGVREQYF	TRBJ2-7	TRBV5-1	.	TRBD2
TGTGCTAGTGGTTTGGGCGGCGGGACAGGGCTTTCGCCCCAGCATTTT	CASGLGGGTGLSPQHF	TRBJ1-5	TRBV12-5	once	TRBD1
TGTGCCATCAGCACAGAGAACACCGGGGAGCTGTTTTTT	CAISTENTGELFF	TRBJ2-2	TRBV10-3	.	.
TGCGCCAGCAGCCAAACCTTGGCGGCCCGCACAGATACGCAGTATTTT	CASSQTLAARTDTQYF	TRBJ2-3	TRBV4-1	.	.
TGTGCCACCCGAGAGGGATTGAAAGAGGGCGAGCAGTACTTC	CATREGLKEGEQYF	TRBJ2-7	TRBV28	.	.
TGTGCCAGCGGACAGGCTAGGGCCAACGTCCTGACTTTC	CASGQARANVLTF	TRBJ2-6	TRBV3-1/TRBV3-2	.	TRBD1
TGTGCCAGCAGTTACTCAGACATTCCCACAGATACGCAGTATTTT	CASSYSDIPTDTQYF	TRBJ2-3	TRBV6-5	.	.
TGTGCCAGCAGCTGGATGACAGGGGCCTCCTCCTACGAGCAGTACTTC	CASSWMTGASSYEQYF	TRBJ2-7	TRBV5-6	.	TRBD1
TGTGCCAGCAGGGGACTAGCGGGGGTGCAGTCGTTCTTC	CASRGLAGVQSFF	TRBJ2-1	TRBV28	.	TRBD2
TGCGCCAGCAGCTGGGGACAGGGGACGGACGAGCAGTACTTC	CASSWGQGTDEQYF	TRBJ2-7	TRBV5-1	once	TRBD1
TGTGCCACCAGTATCCCAGGACAAGAGACCCAGTACTTC	CATSIPGQETQYF	TRBJ2-5	TRBV24-1	few	.
TGTGCCAGCAGGGATGGACAGGGGGCCGAGCAGTACTTC	CASRDGQGAEQYF	TRBJ2-7	TRBV6-5	.	TRBD1
TGTGCCACCAGTGACCGCCGGGACAGGGTAACAGATACGCAGTATTTT	CATSDRRDRVTDTQYF	TRBJ2-3	TRBV24-1	.	TRBD1
TGTGCCAGCTCAAAACTCTGGGAGCTGTTTTTT	CASSKLWELFF	TRBJ2-2	TRBV28	.	.
TGCGCCAGCCGCCGAGGTGTCGGGACGGGGGGAGTAAACACCGGGGAGCTGTTTTTT	CASRRGVGTGGVNTGELFF	TRBJ2-2	TRBV10-2	.	TRBD2
TGTGCCAGCAAAAAACTAGGACGTGGGCAAGAGACCCAGTACTTC	CASKKLGRGQETQYF	TRBJ2-5	TRBV28	.	.
TGTGCCAGCAGTAATTCTCGGGGGAGCGAGCAGTACTTC	CASSNSRGSEQYF	TRBJ2-7	TRBV12-3/TRBV12-4	.	.
TGTGCCAGTAGTATTTTATCGGGGAGCTCCTACAATGAGCAGTTCTTC	CASSILSGSSYNEQFF	TRBJ2-1	TRBV19	few	.
TGTGCCAGCAGCCCCCCTGGGGGGGGCGCTGAAGCTTTCTTT	CASSPPGGGAEAFF	TRBJ1-1	TRBV7-9	.	.